This T cell receptor (beta chain) was identified during a study of cytomegalovirus exposure and HLA in healthy donors. Notes on the study in general: Productive status was seen about 90% or about 30% of the time for most TCR beta V segments in an earlier analysis. Among TCR beta chains, those listed as cytomegalovirus-associated numbered approximately 150. Later work found that TCR association rates differed between HLA loci; DRB1 had the most and HLA-C the fewest.

This CDR3 is 13 amino acids long. Per germline, CDR1 SEHNR and CDR2 FQNEAQ (reference sequence). V shed 3 bases, J shed 6 bases, and the junction held 0 bases outside the gene matches. Vbeta (60) and Jbeta (13) primers were used in the PCR. Repertoires were generated with immunoSEQ multiplex PCR, while TCRdb's copy carries only in-frame clones and drops some. Among approximately 210,000 clones listed, approximately 86% were seen once. Turning to this clone: Its cognate antigen is unknown.

Sequenced: PBMCs. This receptor was identified in a young woman in good health and CMV-seronegative. The chain joins TRBV7-9 to TRBJ2-4; the match to TRBD1 covers 9 bases. CDR3 protein: CASSLGQGNIQYF. DNA for the CDR3: TGTGCCAGCAGCTTGGGACAGGGAAACATTCAGTACTTC.